The 17 T cell receptor beta chains below all came from one sample that was sequenced in a study of cytomegalovirus exposure and HLA in healthy donors. Researchers ran the PCR with 60 Vbeta and 13 Jbeta primers. Libraries were prepared by immunoSEQ multiplex PCR; TCRdb keeps only in-frame clonotypes and omits some of them. The sample table includes roughly 200,000 clones. The sample consisted of PBMCs. All receptors come from a man in his thirties or forties in good health and CMV-seronegative.

The chain joins TRBV5-8 to TRBJ2-7, with 9 bases aligning to TRBD1. The CDR3 loop spans 17 amino acids. Looked up from germline, CDR1 is SGHTS and CDR2 is YDEGEE. Losses at the gene ends were 3 bases for V and 3 bases for J; bases not matched to a gene: 13. CDR3 nucleotide sequence: TGTGCCAGCAGCTCGGATACTGGACAGGGGCCATACTACGAGCAGTACTTC. Translating gives CASSSDTGQGPYYEQYF.

The J gene is TRBJ2-7, the V gene TRBV28; maybe TRBD1 (6 bases). Germline V lookup: CDR1 MDHEN, CDR2 SYDVKM. Trimming removed 6 bases from V and 4 bases from J, with 10 bases in between. CDR3 length: 12 residues. CDR3 DNA: TGTGCCAGCAGCAACACAGGGTACGAGCAGTACTTC. Translating it yields CASSNTGYEQYF.

The chain is built from TRBV15 and TRBJ2-7; 11 bases fit TRBD2. This CDR3 contains 17 residues. J was trimmed by 3 bases and V by 3 bases; bases with no gene match: 10. Germline V gives CDR1 LNHNV, CDR2 YYDKDF (reference sequence). The CDR3 nucleotides read TGTGCCACCAGCAGTCAGACTAGCGGGATGACTTACTACGAGCAGTACTTC. Its translation: CATSSQTSGMTYYEQYF.

The V gene is TRBV18, the J gene TRBJ2-2, with 9 bases lining up with TRBD1. V was clipped by 4 bases and J by 5 bases; unmatched bases: 2. Per the germline V gene, CDR1 is KGHSH and CDR2 is LQKENI. The CDR3 has 14 residues. CDR3 nucleotides: TGTGCCAGCTCACGGGGACAGGGTACCGGGGAGCTGTTTTTT. Its protein is CASSRGQGTGELFF.

This chain connects TRBV10-3 to TRBJ2-5, with 11 bases that match TRBD2. With 11 bases clipped from V and 2 bases from J, the junction kept 10 bases outside the gene matches. Germline CDR1 is ENHRY and CDR2 is SYGVKD. This CDR3 has 15 residues. CDR3 sequence: CAVNPSGGLQETQYF. Written as DNA, the CDR3 is TGTGCCGTGAACCCTAGCGGGGGGCTTCAAGAGACCCAGTACTTC.

The chain links TRBV19 to TRBJ1-1; D not certain. Trimming removed 3 bases at V and 2 bases at J, with 7 bases between. This CDR3 contains 13 residues. The V gene's germline CDR1 is LNHDA and CDR2 SQIVND (reference sequence). CDR3 sequence reads: CASSITVNTEAFF. Written as DNA, the CDR3 is TGTGCCAGTAGTATCACAGTAAACACTGAAGCTTTCTTT.

The chain combines TRBV4-1 with TRBJ2-1, with TRBD2 as a possible D gene (5 bases). In germline, CDR1 is MGHRA, CDR2 YSYEKL. This CDR3 is built from 14 residues. V lost 1 base and J 6 bases, leaving 10 bases between the germline ends. CDR3 sequence (DNA): TGCGCCAGCAGCCAAGGAGGGAATCGCAATGAGCAGTTCTTC. It encodes CASSQGGNRNEQFF.

The chain uses TRBV6-1 and TRBJ1-2; no firm D call. V lost 10 bases to trimming and J lost 5 bases, with 17 bases between them. The CDR3 loop spans 13 amino acids. Per germline, CDR1 MNHNS and CDR2 SASEGT. The CDR3 nucleotides read TGTGCCACCAGGTCCGGAACAGATTATGGCTACACCTTC. Its protein is CATRSGTDYGYTF.

This chain's CDR3 is CASSSKTGTNYGYTF. CDR3 bases: TGTGCCAGCAGCTCTAAGACAGGAACTAACTATGGCTACACCTTC. The chain links TRBV7-9 to TRBJ1-2, with D perhaps matching TRBD1 (6 bases). Trimming stripped 4 bases from V and 0 bases from J, with 12 bases between. The V gene's germline CDR1 is SEHNR and CDR2 FQNEAQ (reference sequence). This CDR3 region has 15 residues.

The chain couples TRBV11-1 to TRBJ1-2; D remains unclear. Between the trimmed V and J ends, which lost 5 bases and 3 bases, there was a span of 13 bases. CDR1 SGHAT and CDR2 FQDESV come from the germline V gene (reference sequence). The CDR3 runs 14 residues. Here the CDR3 DNA reads TGTGCCAGCAGCGCAGCTTATACAGACTATGGCTACACCTTC. Translating gives CASSAAYTDYGYTF.

This chain links TRBV5-4 with TRBJ2-7, with a weak D call TRBD1 (6 bases). This CDR3 has 14 residues. Trimming took off 4 bases at V and 4 bases at J, with 15 bases between the two ends. CDR1 is SGHNT, CDR2 YYREEE, per germline (reference sequence). The CDR3 spells CASSQDSPSYEQYF. In DNA form, the CDR3 reads TGTGCCAGCAGCCAGGACAGTCCTTCATACGAGCAGTACTTC.

The chain is built from TRBV9 and TRBJ1-3; 11 bases agree with TRBD1. The CDR3 length is 16 residues. V was clipped by 2 bases and J by 7 bases; unmatched bases: 8. Germline V gene lookup returns CDR1 SGDLS and CDR2 YYNGEE. The CDR3 nucleotides are TGTGCCAGCAGCGTCCGGGACAGGGGGTTCAGGAACACCATATATTTT. The encoded protein is CASSVRDRGFRNTIYF.

The V and J genes are TRBV28 and TRBJ1-5; perhaps TRBD1 as D (5 bases). Trimming pared 2 bases from V and 5 bases from J, leaving 19 bases between. In germline, CDR1 is MDHEN, CDR2 SYDVKM. This CDR3 spans 17 amino acids. CDR3 region: CASSLIPLRGLDQPQHF. CDR3 nucleotides: TGTGCCAGCAGTTTAATCCCCCTTAGGGGTCTTGATCAGCCCCAGCATTTT.

The genes are TRBV19 and TRBJ1-1; D call uncertain. Trimming removed 7 bases at V and 5 bases at J, with 23 bases between. This CDR3 spans 16 amino acids. Per the germline V gene, CDR1 is LNHDA and CDR2 is SQIVND (reference sequence). The CDR3 loop is CASTTTGRVRRTEAFF. The DNA of the CDR3 is TGTGCCAGTACCACCACCGGAAGGGTCCGGAGGACTGAAGCTTTCTTT.

This sequence joins TRBV27 and TRBJ2-6, with D uncertain. The CDR3 is made up of 14 amino acids. Trimming left V 5 bases short and J 1 base short, with 6 bases between. Germline loops: CDR1 MNHEY, CDR2 SMNVEV (reference sequence). Written as DNA, the CDR3 is TGTGCCAGCAGTCTTTTATCTGGGGCCAACGTCCTGACTTTC. Translating gives CASSLLSGANVLTF.

The V gene is TRBV11-2, the J gene TRBJ2-1, with D hard to call. The ends were cut back, 4 bases at V and 0 bases at J, with 13 bases in the middle. CDR3 size: 16 residues. Germline CDR1 and CDR2: SGHAT and FQNNGV. CDR3 nucleotides: TGTGCCAGCAGCTCCCCCCGATTGAGCTCCTACAATGAGCAGTTCTTC. Translated: CASSSPRLSSYNEQFF.

This chain connects TRBV7-3 to TRBJ1-2, with D tentatively TRBD1 (5 bases). CDR3 length: 15 residues. The germline gives CDR1 SGHTA, CDR2 FQGTGA. V was shortened by 3 bases and J by 3 bases, with 14 bases between the two germline ends. The CDR3 loop is CASSFYPTDYYGYTF. In DNA form, the CDR3 reads TGTGCCAGCAGCTTCTACCCGACAGACTACTATGGCTACACCTTC.